This T cell receptor (beta chain) emerged from a study of cytomegalovirus exposure and HLA in healthy donors. PCR primers comprised 60 Vbeta and 13 Jbeta primers. The protocol was immunoSEQ multiplex PCR, while the TCRdb copy is restricted to in-frame clones and leaves out a portion. The sample lists tens of thousands of clones, 79% seen once, with approximately 2.6% in the top ten. Sequencing was carried out using PBMCs. The source of this sequence is a young man in good health and CMV-seronegative.

The CDR3 region is CASSLGRGFAEAFF. DNA of the CDR3: TGTGCCAGCAGCTTAGGCAGGGGGTTCGCTGAAGCTTTCTTT. The rearrangement joins TRBV7-8 to TRBJ1-1, with 7 bases lining up with TRBD1. Losses at the gene ends were 1 base for V and 6 bases for J; bases not matched to a gene: 5. The CDR3 contains 14 residues. Germline CDR1 SGHVS, CDR2 FQNEAQ.